Each of the 22 T cell receptor beta chains below was sequenced from the same sample in a study of cytomegalovirus exposure and HLA in healthy donors. 13 Jbeta primers and 60 Vbeta primers were used for the PCR. The repertoire was sequenced with immunoSEQ multiplex PCR; TCRdb's copy has only in-frame clones and lacks some. The sample shows roughly 57,000 clones, and more than 10% sits with its ten largest clones. What was sequenced was PBMCs. The source of these receptors is a woman younger than 45 in good health and CMV-seropositive.

The chain joins TRBV29-1 to TRBJ2-3, with D possibly TRBD1 on 9 matching bases. The germline V gene encodes CDR1 SQVTM and CDR2 ANQGSEA. V was cut by 4 bases and J by 5 bases, with 31 bases left in between. The CDR3 totals 19 residues. Written as DNA, the CDR3 is TGCAGCGTTGGGGGGTACAGGGGGCGGCGGGAGGCCTGGGAAGATACGCAGTATTTT. Its protein is CSVGGYRGRREAWEDTQYF.

The chain uses TRBV6-6 and TRBJ1-1; 7 bases map to TRBD1. This CDR3 has 14 residues. With 4 bases clipped from V and 5 bases from J, the junction kept 7 bases outside the gene matches. CDR1 and CDR2 from the germline V gene are MNHNY and SVGAGI (reference sequence). DNA of the CDR3: TGTGCCAGCAGTTTGGGACAGTGGAGAACTGAAGCTTTCTTT. Amino acid sequence: CASSLGQWRTEAFF.

According to its frequency, this clone is medium-sized. This sequence joins TRBV7-3 and TRBJ2-1; TRBD2 agrees at 13 bases. The ends lost 4 bases at V and 6 bases at J; junction bases unmatched: 9. The CDR3 sequence is 17 residues long. CDR1 SGHTA and CDR2 FQGTGA come from the germline V gene. The CDR3 sequence: CASSSARTSGSGNEQFF. In DNA form, the CDR3 reads TGTGCCAGCAGCTCCGCCCGGACTAGCGGGAGTGGCAATGAGCAGTTCTTC.

The rearrangement uses TRBV30 and TRBJ1-2; TRBD1 matches 7 bases. There are 15 residues in the CDR3. Trimming took 1 base from V and 1 from J; bases not matched to a gene: 6. CDR1 is GTSNPN and CDR2 is SVGIG in the germline V gene (reference sequence). The CDR3 loop reads CAWSAGQSVNYGYTF. CDR3 DNA: TGTGCCTGGAGTGCGGGACAGTCCGTTAACTATGGCTACACCTTC. Looking up the rest from reference TRBV30 and TRBJ1-2 gives the full variable domain: SQTIHQWPATLVQPVGSPLSLECTVEGTSNPNLYWYRQAAGRGLQLLFYSVGIGQISSEVPQNLSASRPQDRQFILSSKKLLLSDSGFYLCAWSAGQSVNYGYTFGSGTRLTVV.

This chain's CDR3 is CASSIGGLAGSDTQYF. CDR3 DNA: TGTGCCAGCAGCATTGGGGGACTAGCGGGGTCAGATACGCAGTATTTT. The rearrangement uses TRBV11-2 and TRBJ2-3, with 13 nucleotides matching TRBD2. CDR1 and CDR2 from the germline V gene are SGHAT and FQNNGV. CDR3 length equals 16 residues. V shed 5 bases, J shed 4 bases, and the junction held 6 bases outside the gene matches.

The chain employs TRBV15 and TRBJ2-1, with D tentatively TRBD2 (5 bases). Looked up from germline, CDR1 is LNHNV and CDR2 is YYDKDF (reference sequence). CDR3 length equals 16 residues. V was cut by 0 bases and J by 7 bases, with 16 bases left in between. Here the CDR3 DNA reads TGTGCCACCAGCAGAGATCCCCTTCCAGCGGTAAATGAGCAGTTCTTC. As protein: CATSRDPLPAVNEQFF.

This chain connects TRBV15 to TRBJ1-1; TRBD1 is a possible D gene (6 bases). Trimming removed 5 bases from V and 7 bases from J, with 14 bases in between. The CDR3 consists of 13 residues. The germline gives CDR1 LNHNV, CDR2 YYDKDF (reference sequence). The CDR3 spells CATSSRRGFEAFF. The CDR3 region has the DNA TGTGCCACCAGCTCTCGAAGGGGGTTTGAAGCTTTCTTT.

The chain employs TRBV28 and TRBJ1-1, with D possibly being TRBD1 (6 bases). The CDR3 has 14 residues. Trimming stripped 5 bases from V and 4 bases from J, with 14 bases between. The germline V gene has CDR1 MDHEN and CDR2 SYDVKM. DNA of the CDR3: TGTGCCAGCAGTCTTGGACGCAGGGGCACTGAAGCTTTCTTT. Translation: CASSLGRRGTEAFF.

The gene calls are TRBV7-9 and TRBJ1-4, with D possibly matching TRBD1 (6 bases). V lost 5 bases, J lost 8 bases, and 12 bases lay in between. Per germline, CDR1 SEHNR and CDR2 FQNEAQ (reference sequence). The CDR3 covers 13 residues. The CDR3 reads CASSRGGREKLFF. The CDR3 nucleotides read TGTGCCAGCAGCCGAGGGGGTCGGGAAAAACTGTTTTTT.

The chain joins TRBV9 to TRBJ2-1, with a weak D call TRBD1 (5 bases). Trimming cost V 0 bases and J 1 base, with 8 bases left between them. The CDR3 runs 15 residues. Germline assignment: CDR1 SGDLS and CDR2 YYNGEE. CDR3 residues: CASSVVQGSYNEQFF. In nucleotides, the CDR3 is TGTGCCAGCAGCGTAGTGCAGGGTTCCTACAATGAGCAGTTCTTC.

The J gene is TRBJ1-5, the V gene TRBV6-1; a possible D gene is TRBD1 (6 bases). The V end lost 2 bases, the J end lost 6 bases, and 17 bases lay between the germline ends. This CDR3 comprises 16 residues. CDR1 is MNHNS and CDR2 is SASEGT in the germline V gene. The DNA for the CDR3 is TGTGCCAGCAGTGAAAGGTGGCAGGCAGGGGCTCAGCCCCAGCATTTT. Its protein is CASSERWQAGAQPQHF.

The genes are TRBV4-2 and TRBJ2-7, with 8 bases that match TRBD2. This CDR3 region has 16 residues. Germline CDR1 reads LGHNA; CDR2 reads YNFKEQ. J gave up 0 bases and V 1 base, and 5 bases lay outside the gene matches. The CDR3 region is CASSQASGGASYEQYF. The CDR3 DNA follows: TGTGCCAGCAGCCAAGCGTCCGGGGGGGCCTCCTACGAGCAGTACTTC.

The chain links TRBV5-1 to TRBJ2-7; D uncertain. In germline, CDR1 is SGHRS, CDR2 YFSETQ. The CDR3 length is 14 residues. Trimming cost V 0 bases and J 4 bases, with 11 bases left between them. DNA for the CDR3: TGCGCCAGCAGCTTGGCCGATAGCTTTTACGAGCAGTACTTC. Residues: CASSLADSFYEQYF.

The chain recombines TRBV10-3 with TRBJ2-7, with 7 bases that match TRBD1. Germline trimming cut 2 bases from V and 3 bases from J; bases unmatched to any gene: 4. The germline gives CDR1 ENHRY, CDR2 SYGVKD. The CDR3 contains 14 residues. The CDR3 DNA reads as TGTGCCATCAGTGAGACAGGGGATCTCTACGAGCAGTACTTC. Translating it yields CAISETGDLYEQYF.

The CDR3, as DNA: TGTGCCTGGAGTCTATGGGGGCCGGACTATGGCTACACCTTC. Amino acid sequence: CAWSLWGPDYGYTF. The rearrangement joins TRBV30 to TRBJ1-2; the D gene is possibly TRBD1 (6 bases). Trimming took off 2 bases at V and 3 bases at J, with 13 bases between the two ends. The germline gives CDR1 GTSNPN, CDR2 SVGIG (reference sequence). The CDR3 is 14 amino acids.

V gene TRBV6-6 combines with J gene TRBJ1-3; 8 positions agree with TRBD1. The germline V gene has CDR1 MNHNY and CDR2 SVGAGI (reference sequence). V was clipped by 8 bases and J by 0 bases; unmatched bases: 3. CDR3 length: 14 residues. The CDR3 bases are TGTGCCAGCGCTACAGGGGGCTCTGGAAACACCATATATTTT. Translation gives CASATGGSGNTIYF.

V gene TRBV18 combines with J gene TRBJ1-1; 8 nucleotides match TRBD1. The CDR3 loop spans 15 amino acids. In germline, CDR1 is KGHSH, CDR2 LQKENI. Unmatched junction bases numbered 4, after V lost 2 bases and J lost 2 bases. The CDR3 DNA reads as TGTGCCAGCTCACCAGTAACAGGGGGAAACACTGAAGCTTTCTTT. Translating it yields CASSPVTGGNTEAFF.

The chain employs TRBV29-1 and TRBJ2-2, with TRBD1 matching 8 bases. The CDR3 spans 14 residues. J gave up 4 bases and V 4 bases, and 5 bases lay outside the gene matches. Germline CDR1 reads SQVTM; CDR2 reads ANQGSEA. Here the CDR3 DNA reads TGCAGCGTTGGTCCAGACAGGGGCACCGGGGAGCTGTTTTTT. Protein: CSVGPDRGTGELFF.

The chain links TRBV6-5 to TRBJ2-3; D is possibly TRBD1 (6 bases). The CDR3 is made up of 15 amino acids. V lost 1 base to trimming and J lost 1 base, with 9 bases between them. Germline values: CDR1 MNHEY, CDR2 SVGAGI. The CDR3 bases are TGTGCCAGCAGTTACTGGGGGCCGGGCACAGATACGCAGTATTTT. Amino acids: CASSYWGPGTDTQYF.

The chain joins TRBV6-5 to TRBJ1-2, with TRBD1 as a possible D gene (6 bases). The CDR3 is 14 residues long. Germline V lookup: CDR1 MNHEY, CDR2 SVGAGI. Trimming shortened V by 6 bases and J by 2 bases, and 13 bases separated the two germline ends. In DNA form, the CDR3 reads TGTGCCAGCAGACCCGAAAGGGGGAACTATGGCTACACCTTC. This sequence encodes CASRPERGNYGYTF.

The J gene is TRBJ1-2, the V gene TRBV30; D perhaps matches TRBD1 (6 bases). The V end lost 6 bases, the J end lost 3 bases, and 14 bases lay between the germline ends. Germline V gene sequence: CDR1 GTSNPN, CDR2 SVGIG (reference sequence). The CDR3 spans 13 residues. The DNA for the CDR3 is TGTGCCTGTATTCTGGGGGCCGACTATGGCTACACCTTC. Translating gives CACILGADYGYTF.

This chain joins TRBV28 and TRBJ1-5, with D perhaps TRBD1 (6 bases). V lost 9 bases and J lost 4, with 19 bases in between. This CDR3 is built from 15 residues. The germline gives CDR1 MDHEN, CDR2 SYDVKM. CDR3 in DNA: TGTGCCAGTTCTATCTGGGGGCTGGGGAATCAGCCCCAGCATTTT. Encoded protein: CASSIWGLGNQPQHF.